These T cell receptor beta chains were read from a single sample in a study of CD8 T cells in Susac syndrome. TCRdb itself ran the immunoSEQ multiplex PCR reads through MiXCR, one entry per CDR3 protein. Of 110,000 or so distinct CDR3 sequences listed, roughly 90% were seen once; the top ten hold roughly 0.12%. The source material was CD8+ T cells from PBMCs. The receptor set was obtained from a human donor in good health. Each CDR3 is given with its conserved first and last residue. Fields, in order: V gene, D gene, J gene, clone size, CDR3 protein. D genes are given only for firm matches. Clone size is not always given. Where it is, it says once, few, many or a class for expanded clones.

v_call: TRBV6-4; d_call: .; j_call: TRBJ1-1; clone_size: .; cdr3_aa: CASSDSHGNTEAFF
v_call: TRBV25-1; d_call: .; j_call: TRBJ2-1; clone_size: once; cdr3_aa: CASSPGQNNEQFF
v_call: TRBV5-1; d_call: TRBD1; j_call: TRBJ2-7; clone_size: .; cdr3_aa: CASSSPGTGKSYEQYF
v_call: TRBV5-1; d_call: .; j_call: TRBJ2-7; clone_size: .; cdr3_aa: CASTDSLAYEQYF
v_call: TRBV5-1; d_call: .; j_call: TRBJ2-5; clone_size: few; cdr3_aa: CASSLGRETQYF
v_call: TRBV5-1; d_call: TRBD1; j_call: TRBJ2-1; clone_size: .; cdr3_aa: CASSSGTGPYNEQFF
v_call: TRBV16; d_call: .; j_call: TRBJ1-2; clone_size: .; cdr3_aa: CASSQISRDVGYTF
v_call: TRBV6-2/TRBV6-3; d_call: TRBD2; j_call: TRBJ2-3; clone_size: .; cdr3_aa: CASSPMTSGRSDTQYF
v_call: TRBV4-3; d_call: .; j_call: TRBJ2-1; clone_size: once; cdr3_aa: CASSPYESYEQFF
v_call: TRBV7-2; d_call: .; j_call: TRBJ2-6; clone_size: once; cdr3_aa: CASSFTRSGANVLTF
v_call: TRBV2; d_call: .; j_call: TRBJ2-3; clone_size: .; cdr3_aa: CASGLGLDTQYF
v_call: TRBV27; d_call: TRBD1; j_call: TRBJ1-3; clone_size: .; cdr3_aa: CASSRYRGDSGNTIYF
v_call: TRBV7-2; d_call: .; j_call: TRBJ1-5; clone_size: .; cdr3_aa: CASSPGEVGPQHF
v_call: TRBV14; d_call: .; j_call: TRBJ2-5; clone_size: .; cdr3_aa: CASSPRRGRETQYF
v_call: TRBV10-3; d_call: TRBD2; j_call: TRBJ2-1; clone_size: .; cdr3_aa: CAVGGDLSSYNEQFF
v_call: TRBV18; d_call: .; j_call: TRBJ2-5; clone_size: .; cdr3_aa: CASSFSQVVGERETQYF
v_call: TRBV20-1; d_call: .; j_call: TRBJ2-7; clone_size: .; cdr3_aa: CSASDLGQRVYEQYF
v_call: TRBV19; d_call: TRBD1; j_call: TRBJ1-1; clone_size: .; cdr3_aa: CASHTGGTEAFF
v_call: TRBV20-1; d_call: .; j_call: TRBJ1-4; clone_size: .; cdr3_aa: CSAGNPRESNEKLFF
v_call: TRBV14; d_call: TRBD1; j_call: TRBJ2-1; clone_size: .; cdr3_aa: CASSYTRDRVDEQFF
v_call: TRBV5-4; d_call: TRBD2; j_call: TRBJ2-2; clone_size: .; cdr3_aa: CASSSGTSGSITGELFF
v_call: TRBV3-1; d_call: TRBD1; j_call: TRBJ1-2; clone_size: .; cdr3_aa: CASSPKFDRERHGYTF
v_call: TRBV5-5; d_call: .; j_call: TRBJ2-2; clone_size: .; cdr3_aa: CASSFGSPKDGELFF
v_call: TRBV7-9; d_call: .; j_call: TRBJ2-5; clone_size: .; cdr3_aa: CASSLDLGLFQETQYF
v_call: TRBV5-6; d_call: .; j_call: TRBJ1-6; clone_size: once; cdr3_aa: CASSHSGATYNSPLHF
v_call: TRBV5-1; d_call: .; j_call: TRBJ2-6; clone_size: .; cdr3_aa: CASAVEQGAVLTF
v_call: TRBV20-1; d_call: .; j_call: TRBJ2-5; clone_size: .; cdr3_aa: CSRRRADPRGTQETQYF
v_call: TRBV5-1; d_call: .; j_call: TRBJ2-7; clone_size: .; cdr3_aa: CASSLDTYEQYF
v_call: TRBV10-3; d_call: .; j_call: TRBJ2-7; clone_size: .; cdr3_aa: CAISPPTGYEQYF
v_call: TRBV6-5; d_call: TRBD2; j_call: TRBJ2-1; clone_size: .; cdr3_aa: CASSHSSGFPYNEQFF
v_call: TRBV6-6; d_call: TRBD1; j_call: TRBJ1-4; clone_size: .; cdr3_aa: CASSRGQGGTNEKLFF
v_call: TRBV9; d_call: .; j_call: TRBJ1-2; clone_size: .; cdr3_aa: CASTQSTSDTYGYTF
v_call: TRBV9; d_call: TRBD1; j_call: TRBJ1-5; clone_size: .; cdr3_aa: CASSLGQNNQPQHF
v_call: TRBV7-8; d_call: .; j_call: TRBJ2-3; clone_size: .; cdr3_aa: CASSRLLGVSTDTQYF
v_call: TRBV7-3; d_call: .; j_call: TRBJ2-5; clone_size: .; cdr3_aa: CASSRTGRGVGETQYF
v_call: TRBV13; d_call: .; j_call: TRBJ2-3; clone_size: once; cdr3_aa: CASSHSLEEDTQYF
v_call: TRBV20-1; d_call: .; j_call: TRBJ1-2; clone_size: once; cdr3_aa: CSARSGQGSSYGYTF
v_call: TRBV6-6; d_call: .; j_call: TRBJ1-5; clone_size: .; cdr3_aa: CASSYLAGNQPQHF
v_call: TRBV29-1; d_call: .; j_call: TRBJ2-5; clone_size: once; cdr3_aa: CSVWNGQETQYF
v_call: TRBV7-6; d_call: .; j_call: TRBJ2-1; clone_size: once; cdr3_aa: CASSLAGQRGYNEQFF
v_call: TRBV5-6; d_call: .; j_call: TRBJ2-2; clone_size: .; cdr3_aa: CASSATRTINTGELFF
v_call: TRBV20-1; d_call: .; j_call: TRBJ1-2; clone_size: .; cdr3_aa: CSARRVGRGYGYTF
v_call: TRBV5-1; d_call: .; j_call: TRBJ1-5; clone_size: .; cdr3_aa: CASSLVPESNQPQHF
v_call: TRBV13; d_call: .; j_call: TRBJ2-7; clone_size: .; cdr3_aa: CASSARPGDPISYEQYF
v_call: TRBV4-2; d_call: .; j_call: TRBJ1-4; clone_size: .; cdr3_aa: CASSQARQAPRLATNEKLFF
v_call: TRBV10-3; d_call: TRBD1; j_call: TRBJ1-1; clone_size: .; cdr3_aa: CAISEGDRGFTEAFF
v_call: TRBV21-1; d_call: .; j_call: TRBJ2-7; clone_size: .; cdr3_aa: CASSLAGVSYEQYF
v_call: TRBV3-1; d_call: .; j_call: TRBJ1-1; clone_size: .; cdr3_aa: CASSQDGTPTEAFF
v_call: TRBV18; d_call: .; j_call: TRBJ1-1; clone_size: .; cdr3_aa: CASSPVGGETEAFF
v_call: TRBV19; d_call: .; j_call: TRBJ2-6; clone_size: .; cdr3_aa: CASSISPGANVLTF
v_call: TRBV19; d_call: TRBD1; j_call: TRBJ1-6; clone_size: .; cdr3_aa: CASSISHRGSYNSPLHF
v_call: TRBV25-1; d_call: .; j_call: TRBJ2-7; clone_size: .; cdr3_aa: CASNSQGYEQYF
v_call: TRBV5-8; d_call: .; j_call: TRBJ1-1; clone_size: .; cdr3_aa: CASSLVAEAFF
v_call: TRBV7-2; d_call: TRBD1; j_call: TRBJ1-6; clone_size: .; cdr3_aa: CASSLGTGVAPLHF
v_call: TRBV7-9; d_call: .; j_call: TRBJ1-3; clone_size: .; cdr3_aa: CASRAGNTIYF
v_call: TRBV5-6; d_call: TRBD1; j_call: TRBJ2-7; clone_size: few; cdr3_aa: CASSPDRGLLEQYF
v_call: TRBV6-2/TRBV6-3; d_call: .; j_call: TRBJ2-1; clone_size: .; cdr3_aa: CASREMGEQFF
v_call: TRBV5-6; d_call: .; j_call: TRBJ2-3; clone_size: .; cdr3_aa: CASSFRRESADTQYF
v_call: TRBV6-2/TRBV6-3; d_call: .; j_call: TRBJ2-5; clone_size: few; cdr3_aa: CASSRPADRQEDSQYF
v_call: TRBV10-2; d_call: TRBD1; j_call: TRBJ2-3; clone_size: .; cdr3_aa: CASSEQGQGQNF